The clone carrying this T cell receptor beta chain was seen repeatedly, ten times or more. Its antigen is undetermined. The germline V gene encodes CDR1 LGHNA and CDR2 YNFKEQ. V was pared by 0 bases and J by 7 bases, with 4 bases of the junction left unmatched. CDR3 size: 14 residues. The source of the sample is a study of T-cell reconstitution after alpha-beta-depleted transplantation in children. Study-level findings and limits: Where some patients showed high TCRbeta diversity at day 60, it came from recipient T cells and thymic progenitors that had survived. Reports say that about two months after transplant, the alpha-beta T cells came out of several hundred graft clones that had expanded. Newly made T cells mostly supplied T-cell counts and diversity one year after transplant.

Preparing the TCRbeta library involved the use of unique molecular identifiers. TCRdb processed the PCR reads anew with MiXCR; each CDR3 protein has one entry. Altogether over 450,000 distinct CDR3 sequences are present, over 9.5% being singletons, with the ten largest covering about 2%. V and J are TRBV4-2 and TRBJ1-2; 8 positions match TRBD1. The source material was PBMCs, sampled before TCRalphabeta/CD19-depleted stem cell transplant. The TCR comes from a child aged 2 to 15 with inherited bone marrow failure, due to receive a stem cell transplant. The CDR3 loop is CASSQEWTGSGYTF. DNA of the CDR3: TGTGCCAGCAGCCAAGAGTGGACAGGGAGTGGCTACACCTTC.